Described below is a single T cell receptor (beta chain) sequence and its context. Its antigen is undetermined. The data were obtained in a study of T cell responses to AZD1222 COVID-19 vaccine. On the study more broadly: Second doses were pooled across both intervals (about 4 or about 12 weeks).

The assay was immunoSEQ multiplex PCR, and TCRdb's table has in-frame clones only and misses some. The data contain about 180,000 clones, about 85% of them singletons. Whole-study findings and limits: There were mostly white British donors and more females than males, and clonal diversity was possibly underestimated. Spike-spanning, vaccine-associated CD4 TCRs were dominant at 160-218 and 743-854. A reported finding is that nearly half of spike-specific TCRs target unmutated variant regions.

Unmatched junction bases numbered 5, after V lost 2 bases and J lost 5 bases. Germline values: CDR1 MNHNS, CDR2 SASEGT. The CDR3 runs to 14 residues. The receptor's source is an adult in good health. Sequencing was performed on peripheral blood, taken on day 0 of AZD1222 vaccination. The chain carries TRBV6-1 and TRBJ2-5, with TRBD1 identical over 7 bases. CDR3 amino acids: CASSELRGRETQYF. CDR3 nucleotides: TGTGCCAGCAGTGAATTGAGGGGGCGGGAGACCCAGTACTTC.